One and the same sample provided the 18 T cell receptor beta chains below, sequenced in a study of patients and donors after allogeneic stem cell transplantation (dated by TCRdb to about 2020). The library was built by means of RT-PCR. Sequencing was performed on a NextSeq 550. TCRdb ran its own pipeline on the public reads, namely fastp trimming at Q25 and MiXCR clone calling, and kept in-frame beta chains. CDR3 protein sequences are deduplicated, and each keeps its most common genes and DNA. The sample data list roughly 880,000 distinct CDR3 sequences, and around 17% of these were observed just once. The top ten hold 6% of the sample. Input material: blood, either unsorted or a sorted T cell fraction (not recorded which). The source of these receptors is a human donor who was either an allogeneic HSCT recipient or a stem cell or donor lymphocyte infusion donor (not recorded which). It is not recorded whose cells these are; they may come from a transplant donor.

The sample holds a few counts of this clonotype. The CDR3 sequence: CAWSVSGGTEAFF. Here the CDR3 DNA reads TGTGCCTGGAGTGTTTCGGGTGGCACTGAAGCTTTCTTT. V usage is TRBV30 and J usage is TRBJ1-1; D is uncertain. There are 13 residues in the CDR3. Germline CDR1 is GTSNPN and CDR2 is SVGIG (reference sequence). V was shortened by 0 bases and J by 4 bases, with 9 bases between the two germline ends.

This clonotype has more than one count but fewer than ten. The chain joins TRBV1 to TRBJ2-6. TRBV1 counts as a pseudogene. The CDR3 is 18 residues long. The CDR3 sequence: CTSSPEGRLDSGANVLTF. CDR3 nucleotide sequence: TGCACCAGCAGCCCAGAGGGCAGATTAGACTCTGGGGCCAACGTCCTGACTTTC.

The sample holds many counts of this clonotype. V usage is TRBV10-3 and J usage is TRBJ2-2; the D is unclear. V gave up 4 bases and J gave up 2 bases, with 5 bases separating them. Germline lookup yields CDR1 ENHRY and CDR2 SYGVKD. The CDR3 has 13 residues. DNA of the CDR3: TGTGCCATCAGTGGGTACAACACCGGGGAGCTGTTTTTT. The encoded protein is CAISGYNTGELFF.

The rearrangement joins TRBV6-5 to TRBJ2-1; no firm D call. CDR1 MNHEY and CDR2 SVGAGI come from the germline V gene. The V and J ends lost 6 bases and 6 bases respectively, with 9 bases between them. There are 12 residues in the CDR3. This chain's CDR3 is CASSRNTNEQFF. The DNA of the CDR3 is TGTGCCAGCAGCCGCAATACCAATGAGCAGTTCTTC.

This clonotype was seen more than once but under ten times. This CDR3 reads CASSLDRVVTDTQYF. The CDR3 DNA follows: TGCGCCAGCAGCTTGGACAGGGTAGTCACAGATACGCAGTATTTT. The rearrangement links TRBV5-1 to TRBJ2-3; TRBD1 might be the D (6 bases). The CDR3 is 15 amino acids. Trimming cost V 0 bases and J 2 bases, with 10 bases left between them. Germline V lookup: CDR1 SGHRS, CDR2 YFSETQ.

There are many counts of this clonotype. CDR3 nucleotides: TGTGCCAGCAGTTTATCGGCCCGCCGGGGCGACTATGGCTACACCTTC. This encodes CASSLSARRGDYGYTF. The gene calls are TRBV27 and TRBJ1-2; tentatively, D is TRBD1 (5 bases). This CDR3 has 16 amino acids. V shed 0 bases and J shed 3 bases, with 14 bases lying between them. CDR1 is MNHEY and CDR2 is SMNVEV in the germline V gene (reference sequence).

This clonotype has only a few counts. The J gene is TRBJ1-2, the V gene TRBV6-2 or TRBV6-3; 10 nucleotides align to TRBD1. CDR3 length: 14 amino acids. J was trimmed by 7 bases and V by 5 bases; bases with no gene match: 7. In germline, CDR1 is MNHEY, CDR2 SVGEGT. CDR3 loop: CASSLRQGAIGYTF. In DNA, the CDR3 is TGTGCCAGCAGTCTCCGACAGGGGGCGATTGGCTACACCTTC.

This clonotype was detected ten times or more. The chain joins TRBV7-8 to TRBJ1-1; D unclear. V lost 0 bases and J lost 0, with 11 bases in between. The germline V gene encodes CDR1 SGHVS and CDR2 FQNEAQ. The CDR3 totals 16 residues. The DNA for the CDR3 is TGTGCCAGCAGCTTAGCGGTTTCGGGGTTGAACACTGAAGCTTTCTTT. It is translated as CASSLAVSGLNTEAFF.

This clonotype appeared a few times. The gene calls are TRBV11-1 and TRBJ2-1; D may be TRBD1 or TRBD2 (10 bases each). This CDR3 has 18 residues. Germline assignment: CDR1 SGHAT and CDR2 FQDESV (reference sequence). Trimming took off 5 bases at V and 3 bases at J, with 23 bases between the two ends. The CDR3 DNA follows: TGTGCCAGCAGCCCGGACAGGGGGGCTAGCGGGAGCTACAATGAGCAGTTCTTC. Translating it yields CASSPDRGASGSYNEQFF.

In its sample, this clonotype was seen a few times. V is TRBV6-5 and J is TRBJ2-7, with 7 bases fitting TRBD1. CDR1 is MNHEY and CDR2 is SVGAGI in the germline V gene. With V trimmed by 3 bases and J by 2 bases, 7 bases remained unmatched. This CDR3 is 15 amino acids long. This CDR3 is CASSYYPGQTYEQYF. The CDR3 DNA follows: TGTGCCAGCAGTTATTATCCGGGACAGACCTACGAGCAGTACTTC.

J is TRBJ2-2 and V is TRBV12-3 or TRBV12-4, with TRBD1 identical over 10 bases. V gave up 5 bases and J gave up 6 bases; unmatched junction bases: 12. The CDR3 contains 17 residues. The chain's CDR3 is CASSQIKGQGLPGELFF. CDR3 in DNA: TGTGCCAGCAGTCAAATAAAGGGACAGGGGCTGCCCGGGGAGCTGTTTTTT.

This clonotype was seen only a few times. CDR3 nucleotides: TGCAGTGCTCATGGGCCAGGGACAAGCTACGAGCAGTACTTC. Its translation is CSAHGPGTSYEQYF. V usage is TRBV20-1 and J usage is TRBJ2-7; perhaps TRBD1 as D (6 bases). Germline loops: CDR1 DFQATT, CDR2 SNEGSKA (reference sequence). V was shortened by 5 bases and J by 3 bases, with 17 bases between the two germline ends. The CDR3 consists of 14 residues.

J is TRBJ1-2 and V is TRBV20-1; D gene unclear. V was trimmed by 3 bases and J by 0 bases, leaving 8 bases between them. The germline V gene encodes CDR1 DFQATT and CDR2 SNEGSKA (reference sequence). The CDR3 is 13 residues long. Here the CDR3 reads CSARDVANYGYTF. The CDR3 DNA reads TGCAGTGCTAGGGACGTAGCTAACTATGGCTACACCTTC.

The V and J genes are TRBV10-3 and TRBJ2-1; 11 bases agree with TRBD2. CDR1 is ENHRY and CDR2 is SYGVKD in the germline V gene. The CDR3 spans 15 residues. V gave up 5 bases and J gave up 7 bases; unmatched junction bases: 7. The CDR3 is CAISLLAGGTNEQFF. CDR3 coding DNA: TGTGCCATCAGTCTCCTAGCGGGAGGTACAAATGAGCAGTTCTTC.

This clonotype came up many times. This rearrangement joins TRBV6-1 to TRBJ2-1; 14 bases match TRBD2. CDR3 size: 17 residues. J was trimmed by 8 bases and V by 9 bases; bases with no gene match: 15. CDR1 and CDR2 from the germline V gene are MNHNS and SASEGT. In DNA form, the CDR3 reads TGTGCCAGTACACCGGGACTAGCGGGAGAGGGGGCCCATGAGCAGTTCTTC. Its translation: CASTPGLAGEGAHEQFF.

This clonotype has a handful of counts. The rearrangement links TRBV4-2 to TRBJ2-1, with D possibly TRBD2 on 6 matching bases. Germline loops: CDR1 LGHNA, CDR2 YNFKEQ. Deletions cut 1 base from V and 4 bases from J, with 14 bases between. The CDR3 has 16 residues. CDR3 protein: CASSQGGERTYNEQFF. The CDR3 DNA sequence: TGTGCCAGCAGCCAAGGGGGGGAGCGCACATACAATGAGCAGTTCTTC.

The chain joins TRBV7-9 to TRBJ1-2; D might be TRBD1 (5 bases). CDR3 size: 15 residues. V lost 5 bases and J 3 bases, leaving 16 bases between the germline ends. The V gene's germline CDR1 is SEHNR and CDR2 FQNEAQ (reference sequence). As DNA, the CDR3 is TGTGCCAGCAGCACTCGGACAAGACCGCACTATGGCTACACCTTC. This sequence encodes CASSTRTRPHYGYTF.

This clonotype has only a few counts. The V gene is TRBV3-1, the J gene TRBJ2-7; D remains ambiguous. CDR3 size: 16 residues. Germline lookup yields CDR1 LGHDT and CDR2 YNNKEL (reference sequence). Between the trimmed V and J ends, which lost 0 bases and 6 bases, there was a span of 18 bases. The CDR3: CASSQEASSSLAEQYF. CDR3 DNA: TGTGCCAGCAGCCAAGAAGCCTCTAGTAGTCTGGCCGAGCAGTACTTC.